The clone carrying this T cell receptor beta chain was counted between two and nine times. The data derive from a study of blood T cell repertoires in COVID-19. Study summary: The samples span acute and convalescent COVID-19 from the United States, Italy and Spain. Sources were T cells, B-cell-depleted T cells, or PBMCs; the material itself was cDNA or gDNA.

In the authors' methods: The assay estimated nucleated cells by amplifying reference gene primers. TCRdb keeps only in-frame clones here, not all; method: immunoSEQ multiplex PCR. That table supplies the V and J calls and clone size; D and trimming were determined from the DNA. This table has about 120,000 clones, 85% appearing once. The source of this sequence is an elderly man with acute or convalescent COVID-19. Source material: peripheral blood.

The CDR3 here is CASSSWGQSNQPQHF. CDR3 coding DNA: TGTGCCAGCAGCTCCTGGGGACAGAGCAATCAGCCCCAGCATTTT. The chain carries TRBV5-6 and TRBJ1-5, with 7 bases matching TRBD1. Germline CDR1 and CDR2: SGHDT and YYEEEE. This CDR3 region has 15 residues. Trimming cost V 3 bases and J 1 base; bases outside gene matches: 4.